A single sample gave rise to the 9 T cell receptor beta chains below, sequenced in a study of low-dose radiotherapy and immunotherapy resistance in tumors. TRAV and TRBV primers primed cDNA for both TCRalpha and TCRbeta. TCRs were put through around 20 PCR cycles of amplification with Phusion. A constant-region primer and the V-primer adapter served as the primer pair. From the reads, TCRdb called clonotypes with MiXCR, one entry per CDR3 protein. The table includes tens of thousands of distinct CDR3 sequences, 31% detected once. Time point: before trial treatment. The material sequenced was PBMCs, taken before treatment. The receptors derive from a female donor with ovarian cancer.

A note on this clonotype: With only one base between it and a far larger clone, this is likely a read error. The CDR3 protein is CATRRDGDSPLHF. Here the CDR3 DNA reads TGTGCCACCCGCAGGGACGGTGATTCACCCCTCCACTTT. The V gene is TRBV27, the J gene TRBJ1-6; D is possibly TRBD1 (5 bases). Germline V gene lookup returns CDR1 MNHEY and CDR2 SMNVEV (reference sequence). Trimming stripped 10 bases from V and 8 bases from J, with 15 bases between. This CDR3 is 13 amino acids long.

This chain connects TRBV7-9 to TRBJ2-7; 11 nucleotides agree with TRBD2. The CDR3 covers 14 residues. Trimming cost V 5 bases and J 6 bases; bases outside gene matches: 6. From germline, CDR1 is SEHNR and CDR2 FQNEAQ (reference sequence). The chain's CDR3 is CASSELAGEGEQYF. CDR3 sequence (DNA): TGTGCCAGCAGCGAACTAGCGGGAGAGGGCGAGCAGTACTTC.

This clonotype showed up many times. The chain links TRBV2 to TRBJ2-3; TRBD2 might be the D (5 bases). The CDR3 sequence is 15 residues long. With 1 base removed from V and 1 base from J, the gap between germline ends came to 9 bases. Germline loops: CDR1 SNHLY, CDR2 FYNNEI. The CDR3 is CASSEELGGTDTQYF. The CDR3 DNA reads TGTGCCAGCAGTGAAGAACTCGGGGGCACAGATACGCAGTATTTT.

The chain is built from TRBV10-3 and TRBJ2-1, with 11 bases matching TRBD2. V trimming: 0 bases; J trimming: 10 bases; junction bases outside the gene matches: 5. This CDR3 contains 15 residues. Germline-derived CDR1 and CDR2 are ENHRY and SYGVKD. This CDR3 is CAISESVVAGGEQFF. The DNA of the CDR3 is TGTGCCATCAGTGAGTCCGTAGTAGCGGGAGGGGAGCAGTTCTTC.

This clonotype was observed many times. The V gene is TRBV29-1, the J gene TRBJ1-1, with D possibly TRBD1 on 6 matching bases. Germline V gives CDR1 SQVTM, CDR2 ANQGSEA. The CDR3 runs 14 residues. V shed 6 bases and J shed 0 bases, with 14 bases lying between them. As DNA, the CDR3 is TGCAGCGTGGCTAGGACAGTTATGAACACTGAAGCTTTCTTT. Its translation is CSVARTVMNTEAFF. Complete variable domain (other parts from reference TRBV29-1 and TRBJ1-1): SAVISQKPSRDICQRGTSLTIQCQVDSQVTMMFWYRQQPGQSLTLIATANQGSEATYESGFVIDKFPISRPNLTFSTLTVSNMSPEDSSIYLCSVARTVMNTEAFFGQGTRLTVV.

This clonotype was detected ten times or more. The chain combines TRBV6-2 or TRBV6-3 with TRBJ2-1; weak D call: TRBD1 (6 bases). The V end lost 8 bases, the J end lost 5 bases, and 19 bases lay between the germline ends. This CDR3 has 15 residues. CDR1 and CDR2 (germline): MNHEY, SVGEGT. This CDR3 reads CASVDPGQSNNEQFF. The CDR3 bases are TGTGCCAGCGTGGACCCGGGACAAAGTAACAATGAGCAGTTCTTC.

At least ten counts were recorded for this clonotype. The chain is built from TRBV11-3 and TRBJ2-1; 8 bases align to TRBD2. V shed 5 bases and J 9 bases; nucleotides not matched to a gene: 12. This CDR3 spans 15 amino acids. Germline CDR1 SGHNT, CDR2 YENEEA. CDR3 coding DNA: TGTGCCAGCAGCACATTGGGCGGGGGGCCGGGTGAGCAGTTCTTC. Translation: CASSTLGGGPGEQFF.

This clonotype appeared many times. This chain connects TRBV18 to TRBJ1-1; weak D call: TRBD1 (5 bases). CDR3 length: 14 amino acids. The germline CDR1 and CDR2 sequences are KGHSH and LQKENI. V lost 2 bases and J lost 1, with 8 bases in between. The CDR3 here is CASSPVGGNTEAFF. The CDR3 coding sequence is TGTGCCAGCTCACCAGTCGGGGGGAACACTGAAGCTTTCTTT. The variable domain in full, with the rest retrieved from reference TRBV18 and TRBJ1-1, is NAGVMQNPRHLVRRRGQEARLRCSPMKGHSHVYWYRQLPEEGLKFMVYLQKENIIDESGMPKERFSAEFPKEGPSILRIQQVVRGDSAAYFCASSPVGGNTEAFFGQGTRLTVV.

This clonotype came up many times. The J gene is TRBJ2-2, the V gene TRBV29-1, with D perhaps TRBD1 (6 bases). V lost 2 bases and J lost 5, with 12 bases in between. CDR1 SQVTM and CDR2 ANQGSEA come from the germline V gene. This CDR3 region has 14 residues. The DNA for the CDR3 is TGCAGCGTTGAACCAGGGGTGAGGACCGGGGAGCTGTTTTTT. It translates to CSVEPGVRTGELFF.